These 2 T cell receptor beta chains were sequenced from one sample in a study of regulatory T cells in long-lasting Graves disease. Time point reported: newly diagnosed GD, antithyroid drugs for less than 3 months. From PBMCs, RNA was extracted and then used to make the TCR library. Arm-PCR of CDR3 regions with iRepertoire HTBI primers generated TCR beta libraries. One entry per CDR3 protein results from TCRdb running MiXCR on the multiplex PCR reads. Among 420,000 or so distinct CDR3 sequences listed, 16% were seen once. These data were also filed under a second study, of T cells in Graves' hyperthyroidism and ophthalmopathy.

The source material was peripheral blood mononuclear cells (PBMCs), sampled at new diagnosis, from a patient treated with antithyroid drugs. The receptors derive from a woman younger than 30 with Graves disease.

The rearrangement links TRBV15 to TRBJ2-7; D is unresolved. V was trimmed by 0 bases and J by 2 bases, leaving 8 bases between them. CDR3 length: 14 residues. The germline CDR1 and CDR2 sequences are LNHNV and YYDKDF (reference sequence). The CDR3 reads CATSRDNATYEQYF. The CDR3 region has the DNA TGTGCCACCAGCAGAGATAATGCTACCTACGAGCAGTACTTC.

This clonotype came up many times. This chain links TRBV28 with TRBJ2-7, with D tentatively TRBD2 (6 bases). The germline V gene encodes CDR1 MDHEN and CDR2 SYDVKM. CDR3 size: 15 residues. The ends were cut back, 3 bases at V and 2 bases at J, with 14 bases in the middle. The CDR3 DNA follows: TGTGCCAGCAGTTTGATGGAGGGTCTTACCTACGAGCAGTACTTC. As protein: CASSLMEGLTYEQYF.